This T cell receptor beta chain was found in a study of blood T cell repertoires in COVID-19. The study drew participants aged about 18 to 89 years from some 23 US areas. Trimming left V 6 bases short and J 1 base short, with 14 bases between. The germline CDR1 and CDR2 sequences are WNHNN and SYGVQD (reference sequence). The CDR3 is 15 residues long. Under the authors' procedure: Amplification from reference gene primers served as the basis for estimated nucleated cell counts. Sequencing was performed with immunoSEQ multiplex PCR; in TCRdb, only in-frame clones are kept and a portion is missing. The V and J calls and clone size were taken over from that table, and D and trimming were inferred from the DNA. The sample holds about 380,000 clones, about 88% seen once.

Sequencing input: PBMCs or T cells enriched from blood (not recorded which). This sequence joins TRBV10-1 and TRBJ2-3, with a possible D match to TRBD2 (7 bases). The source is a woman younger than 35 who had recovered from COVID-19. The CDR3 sequence is CASSPGGLRTDTQYF. Written as DNA, the CDR3 is TGCGCCAGCAGCCCCGGGGGGCTCCGCACAGATACGCAGTATTTT.